These T cell receptor beta chains were read from a single sample in a study of T cells in Graves' hyperthyroidism and ophthalmopathy. A single record per CDR3 protein comes from TCRdb applying MiXCR to the multiplex PCR reads. The sample carries around 350,000 distinct CDR3 sequences, about a fifth recorded once. Material: blood. All receptors derive from a woman between 18 and 29 years old with Graves' hyperthyroidism. CDR3s include the opening cysteine and the closing phenylalanine or tryptophan. Each record gives: V gene, D gene, clone size, J gene, CDR3 DNA, CDR3 protein. D genes are given only for firm matches. Size is stated for part of the rows, as once, few or many counts, or as a class when the clone is expanded.

>TRBV4-1|TRBD1|many|TRBJ1-3
TGCGCCAGCAGCCCGGGGGGACAGGGGCCTGGAAACACCATATATTTT
CASSPGGQGPGNTIYF
>TRBV29-1|-|many|TRBJ2-5
TGCAGCGTTATCTTTCCCGGACCCCGACAAGAGACCCAGTACTTC
CSVIFPGPRQETQYF
>TRBV5-1|-|many|TRBJ1-1
TGCGCCAGCAGCTTGGCGGTCGTAGGAACTGAAGCTTTCTTT
CASSLAVVGTEAFF
>TRBV14|-|many|TRBJ1-1
TGTGCCAGCAGCCGACCCACGGGAGTAGCTTTCTTT
CASSRPTGVAFF
>TRBV12-3/TRBV12-4|-|many|TRBJ1-5
TGTGCCAGCAGTTACGGGACGGACAATCAGCCCCAGCATTTT
CASSYGTDNQPQHF
>TRBV6-5|-|few|TRBJ2-5
TGTGCCAGCAGTTACTCAATTGGCGGGGGCTCGGCGTGGCCCCAGTACTTC
CASSYSIGGGSAWPQYF
>TRBV18|-|few|TRBJ2-7
TGTGCCAGCTCACCTACGAACAGTCCCTACGAGCAGTACTTC
CASSPTNSPYEQYF
>TRBV7-3|-|many|TRBJ2-2
TGTGCCGGCAGTAGGAGTGGAGCCGGGGAGCTGTTTTTT
CAGSRSGAGELFF
>TRBV7-2|-|-|TRBJ1-1
TGTGCCAGCAGCATCCAGACCGGGATCATTGAAGCTTTCTTT
CASSIQTGIIEAFF
>TRBV28|TRBD1|-|TRBJ1-2
TGTGCCAGCAGCGTACCGGGACAGGCGGAGGGCTACACCTTC
CASSVPGQAEGYTF
>TRBV6-1|TRBD1|-|TRBJ1-2
TGTGCCAGCGTGGCGACAGGGGACTATGGCTACACCTTC
CASVATGDYGYTF
>TRBV7-8|TRBD1|many|TRBJ2-5
TGTGCCAGCAGACGGGACAGGGGGCGGGAGACCCAGTACTTC
CASRRDRGRETQYF
>TRBV27|-|many|TRBJ1-2
TGTGCCAGCAGTTCGCGGGACGGAAGTTATGGCTACACCTTC
CASSSRDGSYGYTF
>TRBV12-3/TRBV12-4|-|-|TRBJ2-5
TGTGCCAGCAGCTGGGTGTACGGGGACATTGAGACCCAGTACTTC
CASSWVYGDIETQYF
>TRBV20-1|-|many|TRBJ2-7
TGCAGTGCTACAGGGACCGCAAGCTCCTACGAGCAGTACTTC
CSATGTASSYEQYF
>TRBV5-1|TRBD1|many|TRBJ1-5
TGCGCCAGCAGCTTGGGAGGGGGCGGTCAGCCCCAGCATTTT
CASSLGGGGQPQHF
>TRBV10-3|TRBD2|few|TRBJ2-2
TGTGCCATCAGTGAGGGACTAGCGGCCGGGGAGCTGTTTTTT
CAISEGLAAGELFF
>TRBV20-1|-|many|TRBJ1-2
TGCAGTGCCCGGGACACGCAGAACTATGGCTACACCTTC
CSARDTQNYGYTF
>TRBV7-9|-|-|TRBJ2-2
TGTGCCAGCAGCTTGCCCCCTGGGCGCACCGGGGAGCTGTTTTTT
CASSLPPGRTGELFF
>TRBV29-1|-|many|TRBJ1-1
TGCAGCGTGAACCCGGGAACTGAAGCTTTCTTT
CSVNPGTEAFF
>TRBV20-1|-|many|TRBJ2-5
TGCAGTGCTAGAAGCGAGGATTCGTCATGGGCAGTACAAGAGACCCAGTACTTC
CSARSEDSSWAVQETQYF
>TRBV5-1|-|many|TRBJ1-1
TGCGCCTGCCGCCTCCTGGCGGAAATGAACACTGAAGCTTTCTTT
CACRLLAEMNTEAFF
>TRBV4-1|-|many|TRBJ1-1
TGCGCCAGCAGCCGAATCGCGCTGATCACCGGGACACGGGGAGATTTCTTT
CASSRIALITGTRGDFF
>TRBV20-1|-|-|TRBJ2-7
TGCAGTGCTACAAAGGAGTCCTTCTCCTACGAGCAGTACTTC
CSATKESFSYEQYF
>TRBV19|TRBD1|many|TRBJ2-7
TGTGCCAGTAGGATCGGGACAGGGTCCTACGAGCAGTACTTC
CASRIGTGSYEQYF
>TRBV12-3/TRBV12-4|TRBD2|many|TRBJ2-5
TGTGCCAGCAGTCCCTCTAGCGGGGGGCGAAGAGAGACCCAGTACTTC
CASSPSSGGRRETQYF
>TRBV11-3|-|many|TRBJ1-1
TGTGCCAGCAGCTTAGAGGTCGGGGAGAACACTGAAGCTTTCTTT
CASSLEVGENTEAFF
>TRBV5-6|-|many|TRBJ1-1
TGTGCCAGCAGCTACCCTACAATGAACACTGAAGCTTTCTTT
CASSYPTMNTEAFF
>TRBV6-5|-|many|TRBJ1-1
TGTGCCAGCAGTTTGTACCCCCGGGACCCGATATTCTTT
CASSLYPRDPIFF
>TRBV6-5|-|many|TRBJ1-1
TGTGCCAGCAGTTACTCGAGGGGCAGTGGGACTGAAGCTTTCTTT
CASSYSRGSGTEAFF
>TRBV3-1|-|many|TRBJ1-2
TGTGCCAGCAGCCAAGAGTGGCGAATCGCTAACTATGGCTACACCTTC
CASSQEWRIANYGYTF
>TRBV6-5|TRBD1|-|TRBJ2-5
TGTGCCAGCAGTCACATACCGGGACAGGGTCGTGAGACCCAGTACTTC
CASSHIPGQGRETQYF
>TRBV28|-|-|TRBJ2-5
TGTGCCAGCAGTTTATGGGACAATCAAGAGACCCAGTACTTC
CASSLWDNQETQYF
>TRBV6-5|-|many|TRBJ1-1
TGTGCCAGCAGTTACAGTTTGAGGATCAGCGGGGAAGCTTTCTTT
CASSYSLRISGEAFF
>TRBV7-2|-|many|TRBJ1-3
TGTGCCAGCAGCTTAGCGCGGACGGGGGCCATATATTTT
CASSLARTGAIYF
>TRBV28|TRBD1|-|TRBJ1-1
TGTGCCAGCAGTCGTTTGGGACAGGGGGCGCGGGCAGCTTTCTTT
CASSRLGQGARAAFF
>TRBV5-4|-|many|TRBJ1-2
TGTGCCAGCAGCTACCGGGGGACCTATGGCTACACCTTC
CASSYRGTYGYTF
>TRBV28|TRBD1|many|TRBJ1-3
TGTGCCAGCAGACAGGGGAGAAACACCATATATTTT
CASRQGRNTIYF
>TRBV6-5|TRBD1|many|TRBJ1-1
TGTGCCAGCAGTCTTACAGGGGATGGAGAAGCTTTCTTT
CASSLTGDGEAFF
>TRBV20-1|-|few|TRBJ2-3
TGCAGTGCTAGAGATCCTGGGGGGTCAGATACGCAGTATTTT
CSARDPGGSDTQYF
>TRBV6-1|TRBD1|-|TRBJ1-2
TGTGCCAGCCTTCCGGACAGGGGGACTAACTATGGCTACACCTTC
CASLPDRGTNYGYTF
>TRBV20-1|-|-|TRBJ2-7
TGCAGTGCTATGGAGGGGTCCTACGAGCAGTACTTC
CSAMEGSYEQYF
>TRBV4-1|-|many|TRBJ2-7
TGCGCCAGCAGCCTAGGACTCGGATTCTACGAGCAGTACTTC
CASSLGLGFYEQYF
>TRBV15|TRBD1|many|TRBJ1-2
TGTGCCACTAAGACAGGGGAGAGGGCTAACTATGGCTACACCTTC
CATKTGERANYGYTF
>TRBV6-5|TRBD1|many|TRBJ1-2
TGTGCCAGCAGTTACCAGACAGGGTCCAATGGCTACACCTTC
CASSYQTGSNGYTF